These 18 T cell receptor beta chains came from one sample sequenced in a study of shared clonotypes between healthy human individuals. Clones were sequenced by immunoSEQ multiplex PCR, and TCRdb holds only the in-frame ones, with some missing. The profile covers under 1,100,000 clones, with 70% to 80% appearing a single time and over 1.3% taken by the ten largest. The sample was memory CD4+ T cells sorted from blood. Subset specified: CD45RA-negative fraction. These TCRs come from a man younger than 30 in good health.

This clone was observed once. This chain uses TRBV7-2 with TRBJ2-7; D is ambiguous. The CDR3 totals 15 residues. CDR1 is SGHTA, CDR2 FQGNSA, per germline. Trimming removed 1 base from V and 4 bases from J, with 14 bases in between. The chain's CDR3 is CASSLVQLPGYEQYF. The CDR3 DNA reads TGTGCCAGCAGCTTAGTTCAACTCCCAGGTTACGAGCAGTACTTC. The full variable domain, rest sourced from reference TRBV7-2 and TRBJ2-7, is GAGVSQSPSNKVTEKGKDVELRCDPISGHTALYWYRQSLGQGLEFLIYFQGNSAPDKSGLPSDRFSAERTGGSVSTLTIQRTQQEDSAVYLCASSLVQLPGYEQYFGPGTRLTVT.

As for this clone: Other DNA variants within this sample encode the same CDR3. This sequence joins TRBV7-8 and TRBJ2-7; no clear D. This CDR3 comprises 12 residues. V was trimmed by 1 base and J by 4 bases, leaving 5 bases between them. Germline assignment: CDR1 SGHVS and CDR2 FQNEAQ. CDR3 in DNA: TGTGCCAGCAGCTTAGGTAGTTACGAGCAGTACTTC. Translating gives CASSLGSYEQYF.

J is TRBJ1-1 and V is TRBV5-1; weak D call: TRBD1 (6 bases). Per germline, CDR1 SGHRS and CDR2 YFSETQ. Between the trimmed V and J ends, which lost 0 bases and 1 base, there was a span of 10 bases. The length of the CDR3 is 15 residues. The CDR3 loop reads CASSLEGVRNTEAFF. The CDR3 nucleotides are TGCGCCAGCAGCTTGGAGGGGGTCCGGAACACTGAAGCTTTCTTT.

The J gene is TRBJ2-7, the V gene TRBV6-5; the match to TRBD1 covers 9 bases. CDR1 and CDR2 (germline): MNHEY, SVGAGI. V lost 6 bases and J lost 7; bases outside the gene matches: 4. The CDR3 contains 12 residues. CDR3 residues: CASSRGQGEQYF. The CDR3 bases are TGTGCCAGCAGCCGCGGACAGGGGGAGCAGTACTTC.

At least ten counts were recorded for this clone. The chain carries TRBV6-1 and TRBJ2-2; D gene uncertain. V lost 7 bases and J lost 5, with 5 bases in between. Germline lookup yields CDR1 MNHNS and CDR2 SASEGT. The CDR3 totals 11 residues. The CDR3 DNA sequence: TGTGCCAGCACTAATACCGGGGAGCTGTTTTTT. It specifies CASTNTGELFF.

This sequence joins TRBV6-6 and TRBJ1-3; no clear D gene. The CDR3 covers 12 residues. The V end was cut by 6 bases, the J end by 3 bases, with 6 bases between. Germline assignment: CDR1 MNHNY and CDR2 SVGAGI (reference sequence). CDR3 sequence (DNA): TGTGCCAGCAGCCGGGGTGGAAACACCATATATTTT. As protein: CASSRGGNTIYF.

V usage is TRBV28 and J usage is TRBJ2-1, with D unresolved. This CDR3 has 12 amino acids. The germline V gene encodes CDR1 MDHEN and CDR2 SYDVKM. Trimming pared 6 bases from V and 0 bases from J, leaving 3 bases between. The CDR3 loop is CASRPSYNEQFF. For the CDR3, the DNA is TGTGCCAGCAGGCCCTCCTACAATGAGCAGTTCTTC.

This clone appeared a single time. Here the CDR3 reads CASSSQTPGEGDTQYF. The CDR3 DNA is TGTGCCAGCAGCTCCCAAACCCCCGGAGAAGGGGATACGCAGTATTTT. The chain links TRBV11-3 to TRBJ2-3; the D is unclear. In germline, CDR1 is SGHNT, CDR2 YENEEA. Trimming pared 4 bases from V and 6 bases from J, leaving 20 bases between. This CDR3 is 16 amino acids long.

The chain recombines TRBV6-6 with TRBJ1-6, with TRBD1 matching over 9 bases. Germline values: CDR1 MNHNY, CDR2 SVGAGI (reference sequence). J lost 9 bases, V lost 6 bases, and 3 bases had no gene match. This CDR3 region has 13 residues. Here the CDR3 DNA reads TGTGCCAGCAGCAAACAGGGGGCTTCACCCCTCCACTTT. Translating gives CASSKQGASPLHF.

This clone was observed a single time. The rearrangement uses TRBV11-2 and TRBJ1-2, with D unresolved. The germline CDR1 and CDR2 sequences are SGHAT and FQNNGV. There are 13 residues in the CDR3. V gave up 3 bases and J gave up 8 bases, with 13 bases separating them. The CDR3 DNA reads TGTGCCAGCAGCTTCGATGGACTGGGCGGCTACACCTTC. Translating it yields CASSFDGLGGYTF. The entire variable domain, with the rest obtained from reference TRBV11-2 and TRBJ1-2, is as follows: EAGVAQSPRYKIIEKRQSVAFWCNPISGHATLYWYQQILGQGPKLLIQFQNNGVVDDSQLPKDRFSAERLKGVDSTLKIQPAKLEDSAVYLCASSFDGLGGYTFGSGTRLTVV.

The chain carries TRBV7-9 and TRBJ2-1; 9 positions agree with TRBD2. There are 13 residues in the CDR3. Trimming at V came to 5 bases and at J to 10 bases, leaving 6 bases not matched to a gene. Germline CDR1 reads SEHNR; CDR2 reads FQNEAQ (reference sequence). Here the CDR3 reads CASSLAGLAEQFF. DNA of the CDR3: TGTGCCAGCAGCCTCGCAGGACTAGCGGAGCAGTTCTTC.

The rearrangement joins TRBV12-1 to TRBJ2-5; the D call TRBD2 from the table was never checked on the DNA. TRBV12-1 is recorded as a pseudogene. This CDR3 has 13 amino acids. CDR3 region: CASSPTVVEEQYF. CDR3 DNA sequence: TGTGCCAGCAGCCCCACCGTTGTGGAGGAGCAGTACTTC.

The genes are TRBV5-1 and TRBJ1-3, with a tentative D call TRBD1 (5 bases). The CDR3 extends over 16 amino acids. Germline V gene lookup returns CDR1 SGHRS and CDR2 YFSETQ. Deletions cut 0 bases from V and 3 bases from J, with 13 bases between. This CDR3 reads CASSLEKGANGNTIYF. The CDR3 nucleotides read TGCGCCAGCAGCTTGGAAAAAGGGGCAAATGGAAACACCATATATTTT.

J is TRBJ2-1 and V is TRBV28; D is possibly TRBD2 (5 bases). The V end lost 2 bases, the J end lost 2 bases, and 13 bases lay between the germline ends. Germline assignment: CDR1 MDHEN and CDR2 SYDVKM. CDR3 length: 16 residues. The CDR3 spells CASSLPGGPAYNEQFF. The DNA for the CDR3 is TGTGCCAGCAGTTTACCGGGCGGGCCAGCCTACAATGAGCAGTTCTTC.

The V and J genes are TRBV7-9 and TRBJ1-1; D unresolved. CDR1 is SEHNR and CDR2 is FQNEAQ in the germline V gene (reference sequence). The CDR3 loop spans 14 amino acids. V was cut by 1 base and J by 0 bases, with 6 bases left in between. CDR3 bases: TGTGCCAGCAGCTTAGGCGAGTTGAACACTGAAGCTTTCTTT. Its translation is CASSLGELNTEAFF.

This chain uses TRBV11-3 with TRBJ2-7; 9 bases line up with TRBD2. Germline CDR1 and CDR2: SGHNT and YENEEA. V shed 1 base and J 3 bases; nucleotides not matched to a gene: 7. The CDR3 covers 16 residues. As DNA, the CDR3 is TGTGCCAGCAGCTTAGGCCGCTATAGCGGGAGCTACGAGCAGTACTTC. Residues: CASSLGRYSGSYEQYF.

This chain connects TRBV28 to TRBJ1-5; D might be TRBD1 (5 bases). The germline V and J ends were trimmed by 1 base and 4 bases, with 11 bases remaining between them. The CDR3 is 15 amino acids. Germline V CDR1 and CDR2: MDHEN, SYDVKM. DNA of the CDR3: TGTGCCAGCAGTTTATTGGCCGGGGGGAATCAGCCCCAGCATTTT. Translating gives CASSLLAGGNQPQHF. The complete variable domain, with remaining parts taken from reference TRBV28 and TRBJ1-5, reads DVKVTQSSRYLVKRTGEKVFLECVQDMDHENMFWYRQDPGLGLRLIYFSYDVKMKEKGDIPEGYSVSREKKERFSLILESASTNQTSMYLCASSLLAGGNQPQHFGDGTRLSIL.

This clone was counted only a few times. The chain carries TRBV5-6 and TRBJ1-1; D not resolved. With 0 bases removed from V and 11 bases from J, the gap between germline ends came to 17 bases. The CDR3 extends over 14 amino acids. Looked up from germline, CDR1 is SGHDT and CDR2 is YYEEEE. CDR3 sequence: CASSLGGPTAAAFF. CDR3 bases: TGTGCCAGCAGCTTGGGGGGTCCTACGGCGGCGGCTTTCTTT.